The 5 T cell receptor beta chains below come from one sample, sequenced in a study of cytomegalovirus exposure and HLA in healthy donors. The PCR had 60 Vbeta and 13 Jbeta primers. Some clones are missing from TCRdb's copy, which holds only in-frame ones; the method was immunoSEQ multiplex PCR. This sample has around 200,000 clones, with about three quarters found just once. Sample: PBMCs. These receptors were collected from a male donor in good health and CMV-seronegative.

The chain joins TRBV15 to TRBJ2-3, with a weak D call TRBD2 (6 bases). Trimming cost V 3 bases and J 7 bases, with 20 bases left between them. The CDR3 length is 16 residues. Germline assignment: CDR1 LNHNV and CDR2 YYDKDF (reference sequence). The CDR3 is CATSRGVGPGGNTQYF. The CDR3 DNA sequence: TGTGCCACCAGCAGGGGGGTGGGACCCGGCGGGAATACGCAGTATTTT.

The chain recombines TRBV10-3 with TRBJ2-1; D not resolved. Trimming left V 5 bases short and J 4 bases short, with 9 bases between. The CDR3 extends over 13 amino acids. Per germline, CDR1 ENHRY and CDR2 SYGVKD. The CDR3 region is CAISHTQYNEQFF. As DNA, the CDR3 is TGTGCCATCAGTCACACGCAGTACAATGAGCAGTTCTTC.

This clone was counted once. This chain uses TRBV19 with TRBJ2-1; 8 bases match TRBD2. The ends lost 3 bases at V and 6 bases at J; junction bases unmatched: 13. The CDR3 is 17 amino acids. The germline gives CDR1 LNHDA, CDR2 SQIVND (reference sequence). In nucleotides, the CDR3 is TGTGCCAGTAGTATGACGCGGGTGTCCGGGGGGGGCAATGAGCAGTTCTTC. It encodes CASSMTRVSGGGNEQFF.

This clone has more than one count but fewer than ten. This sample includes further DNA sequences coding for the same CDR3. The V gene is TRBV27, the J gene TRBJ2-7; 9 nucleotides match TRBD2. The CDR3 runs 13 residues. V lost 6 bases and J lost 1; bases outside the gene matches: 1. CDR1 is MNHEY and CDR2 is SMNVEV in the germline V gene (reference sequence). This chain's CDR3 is CASSLAGSYEQYF. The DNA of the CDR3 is TGTGCCAGCAGCCTAGCGGGATCCTACGAGCAGTACTTC.

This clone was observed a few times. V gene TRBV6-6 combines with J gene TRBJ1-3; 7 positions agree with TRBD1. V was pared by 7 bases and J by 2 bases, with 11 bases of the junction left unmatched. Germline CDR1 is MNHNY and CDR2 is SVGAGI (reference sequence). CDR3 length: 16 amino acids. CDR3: CASTPGGPIAGNTIYF. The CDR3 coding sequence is TGTGCCAGCACCCCAGGGGGGCCGATTGCTGGAAACACCATATATTTT.